A selection of T cell receptor beta chains follows, all from one sample in a study of T cell responses to AZD1222 COVID-19 vaccine. Assay: immunoSEQ multiplex PCR; the TCRdb copy retains only in-frame clones and omits some. The sample lists 95,000 to 150,000 clones, 80% to 90% seen once, with approximately 3.1% in the top ten. The material was peripheral blood, obtained on day 0 of AZD1222 vaccination. The receptors derive from an adult in good health. Both conserved end residues are part of each CDR3. The D gene is left open where the match is weak. Only some rows state a clone size, as once, few, many or a class for expanded clones.

TRBJ2-7 TRBD2 few TRBV4-3 CASSQDTGGGPSFEQYF TGCGCCAGCAGCCAAGATACGGGCGGGGGGCCGTCATTCGAGCAGTACTTC
TRBJ2-1 - - TRBV6-5 CASRTAFSSYNEQFF TGTGCCAGCCGGACGGCGTTTAGCTCCTACAATGAGCAGTTCTTC
TRBJ1-6 - - TRBV13 CASSLGRGINSPLHF TGTGCCAGCAGCTTAGGCAGGGGCATCAATTCACCCCTCCACTTT
TRBJ1-2 - once TRBV19 CASSILGGDGYTF TGTGCCAGTAGTATCTTAGGGGGAGATGGCTACACCTTC
TRBJ1-3 TRBD1 - TRBV3-1/TRBV3-2 CASSQGTDSGNTIYF TGTGCCAGCAGCCAGGGGACAGACTCTGGAAACACCATATATTTT
TRBJ2-7 - - TRBV3-1/TRBV3-2 CASSQEGHHPAREQYF TGTGCCAGCAGCCAAGAGGGACACCACCCGGCAAGGGAGCAGTACTTC
TRBJ1-2 TRBD1 - TRBV30 CAWRDRNYGYTF TGTGCCTGGCGGGACAGAAACTATGGCTACACCTTC
TRBJ2-2 TRBD2 - TRBV7-8 CASSPAAGGGNTGELFF TGTGCCAGCAGCCCCGCGGCGGGGGGCGGGAACACCGGGGAGCTGTTTTTT
TRBJ1-1 - - TRBV2 CASSEWTMNTEAFF TGTGCCAGCAGTGAATGGACCATGAACACTGAAGCTTTCTTT
TRBJ1-2 TRBD1 once TRBV5-4 CASSSQGVEGYTF TGTGCCAGCAGTAGTCAGGGGGTAGAGGGCTACACCTTC
TRBJ1-6 - - TRBV28 CASSLGGGRGDSPLHF TGTGCCAGCAGTTTAGGTGGGGGGCGCGGAGATTCACCCCTCCACTTT
TRBJ1-1 - - TRBV27 CASSFFADSEAFF TGTGCCAGCAGTTTTTTTGCCGATAGTGAAGCTTTCTTT
TRBJ1-5 - - TRBV15 CATSRDGFRSNQPQHF TGTGCCACCAGCAGAGACGGGTTCCGGAGCAATCAGCCCCAGCATTTT
TRBJ1-3 - - TRBV13 CASSSARISGNTIYF TGTGCCAGCAGCTCCGCCCGGATCTCTGGAAACACCATATATTTT
TRBJ2-7 - - TRBV5-5 CASSLGRRPSNEQYF TGTGCCAGCAGCTTGGGGAGACGCCCGTCTAACGAGCAGTACTTC